One sample yielded the 3 T cell receptor beta chains listed below, sequenced in a study of T cell changes during pregnancy in multiple sclerosis. TCRdb keeps only in-frame clones here, not all; method: immunoSEQ multiplex PCR. The sample yields more than 15,000 clones, almost 85% seen once. The specimen was CD8+ T cells from peripheral blood mononuclear cells, collected in the third trimester of pregnancy. These receptors were collected from a female donor in good health, enrolled as a control in a pregnancy study.

The chain employs TRBV27 and TRBJ2-5; 14 bases map to TRBD2. Germline CDR1 MNHEY, CDR2 SMNVEV (reference sequence). The CDR3 length is 16 residues. The V segment lost 5 bases and the J segment 5 bases; nucleotides outside the gene matches: 7. The CDR3 nucleotides are TGTGCCAGCAGTGCCGGGACTAGCGGGAGACGGGAGACCCAGTACTTC. This sequence encodes CASSAGTSGRRETQYF.

The chain links TRBV6-5 to TRBJ2-3; 10 nucleotides agree with TRBD1. V lost 5 bases, J lost 2 bases, and 4 bases stayed unmatched. CDR1 is MNHEY, CDR2 SVGAGI, per germline. The CDR3 covers 15 residues. CDR3 coding DNA: TGTGCCAGCAGTCAGGACAGGGGGGACACAGATACGCAGTATTTT. Its protein is CASSQDRGDTDTQYF.

The rearrangement links TRBV5-1 to TRBJ2-2; TRBD1 aligns across 7 bases. Germline V lookup: CDR1 SGHRS, CDR2 YFSETQ. The CDR3 is made up of 14 amino acids. V gave up 4 bases and J gave up 4 bases; unmatched junction bases: 4. The DNA of the CDR3 is TGCGCCAGCAGCAGAAACAGGGGCACCGGGGAGCTGTTTTTT. Translated: CASSRNRGTGELFF.